A selection of T cell receptor beta chains follows, all from one sample in a study of graft-versus-host responses after intestinal transplantation. Using immunoSEQ multiplex PCR, the repertoire was profiled, and TCRdb retains in-frame clones only, with some absent. The profile shows about 78,000 clones, over 75% of them singletons. These receptors lack a known antigen. Here the sequenced sample was unstimulated CD8+ T cells sorted from spleen or lymph node cells, taken before transplant. Receptors were obtained from a human donor who was the organ donor for an intestinal transplant. Each CDR3 is given with its conserved first and last residue. The D gene is left open where the match is weak. Expanded clones are given a class, and other clones once, few, many or no size at all.

size	J	D	V	CDR3	DNA
.	TRBJ2-1	TRBD1	TRBV2	CASSVAGTGSFF	TGTGCCAGCAGTGTAGCCGGGACAGGGTCGTTCTTC
.	TRBJ1-1	.	TRBV5-1	CASSLMGNTEAFF	TGCGCCAGCAGCTTAATGGGGAACACTGAAGCTTTCTTT
.	TRBJ1-6	.	TRBV5-6	CASSLRAGDASPLHF	TGTGCCAGCAGCCTGAGGGCAGGGGATGCTTCACCCCTCCACTTT
.	TRBJ2-2	.	TRBV5-7	CASTTHTGELFF	TGTGCCAGCACCACTCACACCGGGGAGCTGTTTTTT
once	TRBJ2-7	.	TRBV30	CACQTVYEQYF	TGTGCCTGCCAGACAGTATACGAGCAGTACTTC
.	TRBJ1-1	.	TRBV6-6	CASTRTALTEAFF	TGTGCCAGCACTCGGACGGCGCTCACTGAAGCTTTCTTT
.	TRBJ2-7	.	TRBV7-6	CASSGGSSYEQYF	TGTGCCAGCAGCGGCGGTAGCTCCTACGAGCAGTACTTC
.	TRBJ2-2	.	TRBV4-2	CASSQDPAGNTGELFF	TGTGCCAGCAGCCAAGATCCGGCAGGCAACACCGGGGAGCTGTTTTTT
.	TRBJ2-7	.	TRBV11-2	CASSQGGTRGYEQYF	TGTGCCAGCAGCCAGGGGGGGACTAGGGGCTACGAGCAGTACTTC
.	TRBJ1-2	.	TRBV19	CASSGRPNYGYTF	TGTGCCAGTAGTGGTCGTCCTAACTATGGCTACACCTTC
.	TRBJ1-2	.	TRBV27	CASSSDPQWVRGYTF	TGTGCCAGCAGTTCTGATCCGCAATGGGTTCGGGGCTACACCTTC
.	TRBJ1-4	TRBD1	TRBV2	CASVLRGQTNEKLFF	TGTGCCAGCGTCCTGAGGGGACAGACTAATGAAAAACTGTTTTTT
.	TRBJ2-7	.	TRBV6-4	CASSDGGPISYEQYF	TGTGCCAGCAGTGACGGGGGCCCTATCTCCTACGAGCAGTACTTC
.	TRBJ2-3	TRBD1	TRBV2	CASSKGQGILTDTQYF	TGTGCCAGCAGTAAAGGACAGGGAATTTTAACAGATACGCAGTATTTT
.	TRBJ2-7	.	TRBV7-9	CASSPRAGLTEQYF	TGTGCCAGCAGCCCCCGGGCGGGTCTTACCGAGCAGTACTTC
.	TRBJ2-7	.	TRBV28	CASSGGREQYF	TGTGCCAGCAGCGGGGGAAGGGAGCAGTACTTC
.	TRBJ1-5	.	TRBV21-1	CASSNQGNQPQHF	TGTGCCAGCAGCAACCAGGGTAATCAGCCCCAGCATTTT
.	TRBJ1-1	.	TRBV5-1	CASSFGVSFEAFF	TGCGCCAGCAGCTTTGGGGTCTCCTTTGAAGCTTTCTTT
once	TRBJ1-1	.	TRBV2	CASSREAFF	TGTGCCAGTTCCAGAGAAGCTTTCTTT
few	TRBJ2-7	.	TRBV7-8	CASSAHPTSLPYEQYF	TGTGCCAGCAGCGCCCACCCCACTAGCTTACCCTACGAGCAGTACTTC
.	TRBJ1-2	.	TRBV7-2	CASSPTDRRSYGYTF	TGTGCCAGCAGCCCAACGGACAGAAGGAGTTATGGCTACACCTTC